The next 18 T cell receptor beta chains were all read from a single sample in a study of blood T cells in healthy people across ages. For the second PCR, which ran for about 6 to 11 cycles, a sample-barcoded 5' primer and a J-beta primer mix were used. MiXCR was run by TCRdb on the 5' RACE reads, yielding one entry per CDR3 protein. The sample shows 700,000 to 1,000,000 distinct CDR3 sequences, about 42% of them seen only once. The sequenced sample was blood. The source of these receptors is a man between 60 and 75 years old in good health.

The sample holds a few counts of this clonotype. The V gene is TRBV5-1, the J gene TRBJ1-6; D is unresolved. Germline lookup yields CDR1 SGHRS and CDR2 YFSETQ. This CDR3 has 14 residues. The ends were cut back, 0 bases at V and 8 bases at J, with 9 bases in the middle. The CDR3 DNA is TGCGCCAGCAGCTTGGGAGAGGTCGATTCACCCCTCCACTTT. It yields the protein CASSLGEVDSPLHF.

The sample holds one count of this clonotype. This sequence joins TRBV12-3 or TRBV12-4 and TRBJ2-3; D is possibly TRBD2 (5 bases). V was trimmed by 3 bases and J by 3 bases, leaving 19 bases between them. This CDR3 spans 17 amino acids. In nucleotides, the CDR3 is TGTGCCAGCAGTTTGTCAGGCAGCAGAGGGATTACAGATACGCAGTATTTT. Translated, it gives CASSLSGSRGITDTQYF.

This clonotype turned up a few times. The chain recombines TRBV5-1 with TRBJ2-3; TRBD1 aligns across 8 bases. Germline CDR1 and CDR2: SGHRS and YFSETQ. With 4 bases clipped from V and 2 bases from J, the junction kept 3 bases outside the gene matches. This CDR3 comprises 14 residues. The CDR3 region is CASSRGQDTDTQYF. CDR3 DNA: TGCGCCAGCAGCCGGGGACAGGACACAGATACGCAGTATTTT.

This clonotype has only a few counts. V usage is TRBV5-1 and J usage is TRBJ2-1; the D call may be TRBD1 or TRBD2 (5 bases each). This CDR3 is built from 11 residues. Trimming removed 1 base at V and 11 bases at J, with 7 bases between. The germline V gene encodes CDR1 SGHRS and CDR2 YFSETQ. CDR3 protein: CASSLPGQQFF. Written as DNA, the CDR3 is TGCGCCAGCAGCTTGCCGGGACAGCAGTTCTTC.

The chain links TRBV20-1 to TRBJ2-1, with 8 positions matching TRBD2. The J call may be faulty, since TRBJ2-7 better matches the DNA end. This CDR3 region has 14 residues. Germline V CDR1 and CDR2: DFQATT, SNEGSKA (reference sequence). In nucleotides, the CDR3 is TGCAGTGCTAGATTGTGGGGACTAGTCAATGAGCAGTACTTC. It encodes CSARLWGLVNEQYF.

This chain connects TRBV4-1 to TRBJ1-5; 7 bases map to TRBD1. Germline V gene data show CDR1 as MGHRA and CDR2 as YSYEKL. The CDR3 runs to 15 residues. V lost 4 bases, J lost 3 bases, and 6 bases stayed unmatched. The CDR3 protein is CASSRTGGDNQPQHF. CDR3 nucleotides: TGCGCCAGCAGCCGGACAGGTGGAGACAATCAGCCCCAGCATTTT.

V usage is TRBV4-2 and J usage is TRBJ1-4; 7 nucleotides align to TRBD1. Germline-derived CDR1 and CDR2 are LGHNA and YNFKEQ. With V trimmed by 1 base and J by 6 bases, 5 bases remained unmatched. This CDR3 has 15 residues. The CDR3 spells CASSQGRGLDEKLFF. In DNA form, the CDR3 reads TGTGCCAGCAGCCAAGGAAGGGGGCTAGATGAAAAACTGTTTTTT.

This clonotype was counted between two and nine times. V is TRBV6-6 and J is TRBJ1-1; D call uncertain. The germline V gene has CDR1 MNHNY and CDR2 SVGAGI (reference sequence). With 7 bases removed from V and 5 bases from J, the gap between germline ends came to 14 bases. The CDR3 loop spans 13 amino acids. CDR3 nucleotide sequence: TGTGCCAGCATGAAGGAGGAGGAAACTGAAGCTTTCTTT. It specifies CASMKEEETEAFF.

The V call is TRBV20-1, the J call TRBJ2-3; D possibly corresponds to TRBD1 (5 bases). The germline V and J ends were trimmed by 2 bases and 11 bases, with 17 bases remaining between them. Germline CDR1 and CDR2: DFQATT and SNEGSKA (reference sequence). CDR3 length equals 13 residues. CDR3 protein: CSARHDSTLGQYF. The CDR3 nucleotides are TGCAGTGCTAGACACGACAGTACCCTAGGGCAGTATTTT.

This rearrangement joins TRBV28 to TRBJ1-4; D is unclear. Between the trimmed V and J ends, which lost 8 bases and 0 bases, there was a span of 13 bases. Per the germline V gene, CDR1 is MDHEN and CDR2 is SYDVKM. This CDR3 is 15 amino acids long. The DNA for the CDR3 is TGTGCCAGCGGGATCCTGACGGCAACTAATGAAAAACTGTTTTTT. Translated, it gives CASGILTATNEKLFF. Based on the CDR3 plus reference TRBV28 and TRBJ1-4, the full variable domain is DVKVTQSSRYLVKRTGEKVFLECVQDMDHENMFWYRQDPGLGLRLIYFSYDVKMKEKGDIPEGYSVSREKKERFSLILESASTNQTSMYLCASGILTATNEKLFFGSGTQLSVL.

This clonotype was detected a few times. CDR3 residues: CASSLEEANTEAFF. The CDR3 region has the DNA TGCGCCAGCAGCTTGGAAGAAGCGAACACTGAAGCTTTCTTT. V usage is TRBV5-1 and J usage is TRBJ1-1; D call uncertain. Germline CDR1 and CDR2: SGHRS and YFSETQ. V lost 0 bases, J lost 1 base, and 7 bases lay in between. The CDR3 contains 14 residues.

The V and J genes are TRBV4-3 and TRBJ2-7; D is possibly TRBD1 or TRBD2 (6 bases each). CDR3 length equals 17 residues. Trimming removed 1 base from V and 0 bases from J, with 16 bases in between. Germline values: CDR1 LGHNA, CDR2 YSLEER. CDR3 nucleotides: TGCGCCAGCAGCCAAGTCCTGGGGGGCACGAGCTCCTACGAGCAGTACTTC. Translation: CASSQVLGGTSSYEQYF.

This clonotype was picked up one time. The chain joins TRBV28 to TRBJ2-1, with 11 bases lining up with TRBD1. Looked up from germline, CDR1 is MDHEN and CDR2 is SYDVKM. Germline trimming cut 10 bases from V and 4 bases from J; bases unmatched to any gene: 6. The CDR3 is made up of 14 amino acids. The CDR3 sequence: CATGQGAMYNEQFF. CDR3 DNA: TGTGCCACAGGACAGGGGGCGATGTACAATGAGCAGTTCTTC.

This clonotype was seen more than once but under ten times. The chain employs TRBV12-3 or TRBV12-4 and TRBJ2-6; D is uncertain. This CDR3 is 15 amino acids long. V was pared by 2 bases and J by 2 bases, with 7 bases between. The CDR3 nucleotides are TGTGCCAGCAGTTTACATAGGGCTGGGGCCAACGTCCTGACTTTC. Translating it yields CASSLHRAGANVLTF.

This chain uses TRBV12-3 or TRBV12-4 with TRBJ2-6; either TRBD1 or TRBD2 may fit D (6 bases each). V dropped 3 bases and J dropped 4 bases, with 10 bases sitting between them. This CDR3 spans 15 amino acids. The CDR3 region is CASSFGGRGANVLTF. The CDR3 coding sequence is TGTGCCAGCAGTTTCGGGGGCCGGGGGGCCAACGTCCTGACTTTC.

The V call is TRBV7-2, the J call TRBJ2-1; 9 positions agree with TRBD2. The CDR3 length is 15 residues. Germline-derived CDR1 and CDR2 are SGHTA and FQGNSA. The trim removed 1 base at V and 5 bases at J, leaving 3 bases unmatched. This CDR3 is CASSLGGTSNNEQFF. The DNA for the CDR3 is TGTGCCAGCAGCTTAGGTGGGACTAGCAACAATGAGCAGTTCTTC. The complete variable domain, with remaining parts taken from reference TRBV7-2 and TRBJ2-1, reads GAGVSQSPSNKVTEKGKDVELRCDPISGHTALYWYRQSLGQGLEFLIYFQGNSAPDKSGLPSDRFSAERTGGSVSTLTIQRTQQEDSAVYLCASSLGGTSNNEQFFGPGTRLTVL.

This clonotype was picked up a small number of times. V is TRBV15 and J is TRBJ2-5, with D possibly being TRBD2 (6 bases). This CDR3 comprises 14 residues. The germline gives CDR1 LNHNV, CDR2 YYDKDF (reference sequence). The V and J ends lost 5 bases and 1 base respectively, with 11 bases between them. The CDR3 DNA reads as TGTGCCACCAGCTTTAGGAGGGGCCAAGAGACCCAGTACTTC. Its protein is CATSFRRGQETQYF.

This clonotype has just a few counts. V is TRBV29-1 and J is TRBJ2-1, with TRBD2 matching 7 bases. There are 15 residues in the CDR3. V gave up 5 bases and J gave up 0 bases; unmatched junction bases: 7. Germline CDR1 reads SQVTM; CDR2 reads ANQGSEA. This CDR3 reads CSVFVGGSSYNEQFF. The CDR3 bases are TGCAGCGTTTTCGTGGGGGGGAGCTCCTACAATGAGCAGTTCTTC.